These 10 T cell receptor beta chains originate from one sample sequenced in a study of blood T cell repertoires in COVID-19. The method was immunoSEQ multiplex PCR; TCRdb's version includes in-frame clones alone and lacks a portion of them. This sample yields approximately 140,000 clones, of which under 90% are seen a single time; approximately 6.5% belongs to the top ten. The sample consisted of peripheral blood. The receptors were gathered from a human donor in a cohort sampled during active COVID-19.

The chain combines TRBV9 with TRBJ1-1, with D possibly being TRBD1 (6 bases). The germline V gene has CDR1 SGDLS and CDR2 YYNGEE. This CDR3 has 13 residues. Trimming left V 4 bases short and J 7 bases short, with 14 bases between. The CDR3, as DNA: TGTGCCAGCAGCTTGGACAGTGACATTGAAGCTTTCTTT. Translating it yields CASSLDSDIEAFF.

The chain recombines TRBV9 with TRBJ2-4; tentative D call: TRBD2 (6 bases). Deletions cut 6 bases from V and 6 bases from J, with 19 bases between. CDR3 length equals 15 residues. CDR1 and CDR2 from the germline V gene are SGDLS and YYNGEE. DNA for the CDR3: TGTGCCAGCATCATAGCGGCCCTGGGAGGAAACATTCAGTACTTC. It specifies CASIIAALGGNIQYF.

V is TRBV5-1 and J is TRBJ2-4, with 7 nucleotides matching TRBD1. CDR1 and CDR2 from the germline V gene are SGHRS and YFSETQ. The CDR3 runs 22 residues. V shed 0 bases, J shed 0 bases, and the junction held 21 bases outside the gene matches. The CDR3 region has the DNA TGCGCCAGCAGCTTGGTCCGCGTTGATCGGACAGGACATTTTCTAGCCAAAAACATTCAGTACTTC. Residues: CASSLVRVDRTGHFLAKNIQYF.

The CDR3 sequence: CACYRTGVGEKLFF. The CDR3 DNA follows: TGTGCCTGTTACCGGACAGGGGTGGGGGAAAAACTGTTTTTT. V usage is TRBV6-5 and J usage is TRBJ1-4; 9 nucleotides align to TRBD1. The ends lost 11 bases at V and 8 bases at J; junction bases unmatched: 12. The germline V gene encodes CDR1 MNHEY and CDR2 SVGAGI. The CDR3 runs 14 residues.

The chain recombines TRBV9 with TRBJ2-1, with 9 positions matching TRBD2. This CDR3 contains 15 residues. Germline CDR1 reads SGDLS; CDR2 reads YYNGEE. Trimming at V came to 3 bases and at J to 6 bases, leaving 7 bases not matched to a gene. The CDR3 loop is CASSAASLAGNEQFF. CDR3 nucleotide sequence: TGTGCCAGCAGCGCCGCGTCACTAGCGGGCAATGAGCAGTTCTTC.

The chain recombines TRBV28 with TRBJ2-5, with a weak D call TRBD2 (6 bases). Trimming shortened V by 5 bases and J by 2 bases, and 12 bases separated the two germline ends. Germline CDR1 is MDHEN and CDR2 is SYDVKM. This CDR3 is 14 amino acids long. CDR3: CASSAGLPQETQYF. Here the CDR3 DNA reads TGTGCCAGCAGTGCCGGACTACCTCAAGAGACCCAGTACTTC.

The gene calls are TRBV19 and TRBJ1-2, with TRBD1 matching over 7 bases. CDR1 is LNHDA and CDR2 is SQIVND in the germline V gene (reference sequence). With V trimmed by 9 bases and J by 0 bases, 10 bases remained unmatched. CDR3 length: 15 residues. The CDR3 coding sequence is TGTGCCAGCTCAATGGGACAGCTCCCTAACTATGGCTACACCTTC. It specifies CASSMGQLPNYGYTF.

The V gene is TRBV28, the J gene TRBJ2-5; D gene ambiguous. Looked up from germline, CDR1 is MDHEN and CDR2 is SYDVKM. V dropped 4 bases and J dropped 4 bases, with 10 bases sitting between them. This CDR3 is 13 amino acids long. CDR3 bases: TGTGCCAGCAGTTGGGCCGATATAGAGACCCAGTACTTC. Translation gives CASSWADIETQYF.

The V gene is TRBV12-3 or TRBV12-4, the J gene TRBJ1-2; maybe TRBD1 (5 bases). This CDR3 is built from 12 residues. Trimming took off 4 bases at V and 6 bases at J, with 9 bases between the two ends. The CDR3 DNA is TGTGCCAGCAGTTCAGGGATCGATGGCTACACCTTC. Translating gives CASSSGIDGYTF.

The chain uses TRBV19 and TRBJ1-5, with D tentatively TRBD1 (5 bases). The CDR3 has 12 residues. CDR1 and CDR2 (germline): LNHDA, SQIVND (reference sequence). V was shortened by 7 bases and J by 9 bases, with 13 bases between the two germline ends. CDR3 amino acids: CASIGAGRPQHF. The DNA for the CDR3 is TGTGCCAGTATTGGGGCAGGGCGGCCCCAGCATTTT.